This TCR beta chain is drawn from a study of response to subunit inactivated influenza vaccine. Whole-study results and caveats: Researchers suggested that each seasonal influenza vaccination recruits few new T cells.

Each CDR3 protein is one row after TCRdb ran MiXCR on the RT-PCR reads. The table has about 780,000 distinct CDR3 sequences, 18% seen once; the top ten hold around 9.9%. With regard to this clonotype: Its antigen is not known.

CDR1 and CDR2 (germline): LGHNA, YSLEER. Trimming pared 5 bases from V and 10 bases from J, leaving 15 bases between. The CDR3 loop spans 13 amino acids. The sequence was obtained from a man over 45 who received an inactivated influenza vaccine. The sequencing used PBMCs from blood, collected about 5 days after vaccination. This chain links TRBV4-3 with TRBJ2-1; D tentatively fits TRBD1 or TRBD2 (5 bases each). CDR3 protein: CASSGAGMREQFF. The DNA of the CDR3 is TGCGCCAGCAGCGGGGCCGGGATGAGGGAGCAGTTCTTC.